These T cell receptor beta chains were read from a single sample in a study of regulatory T cells in long-lasting Graves disease. TCRdb ran MiXCR on the multiplex PCR reads and lists one entry per CDR3 protein. Of approximately 490,000 distinct CDR3 sequences in the sample, about 16% were seen once. The same specimen was also included in a second study, on T cells in Graves' hyperthyroidism and ophthalmopathy.

The sample was peripheral blood mononuclear cells (PBMCs), taken at new diagnosis, from a patient treated with antithyroid drugs. Receptor source: a man aged 40-55 years with Graves disease. CDR3s include the opening cysteine and the closing phenylalanine or tryptophan. D genes are given only for firm matches. The size entry is marked missing in some rows and otherwise reads once, few, many or a size class.

cdr3_length j_call clone_size d_call v_call cdr3_nt cdr3_aa
16 TRBJ1-4 once . TRBV2 TGTGCCAGCAGTATAGGGGGGCGCTCAACTAATGAAAAACTGTTTTTT CASSIGGRSTNEKLFF
12 TRBJ1-5 . . TRBV3-1 TGTGCCAGCAGCTACGGACCCGGGCCCCAGCATTTT CASSYGPGPQHF
14 TRBJ2-4 . . TRBV7-9 TGTGCCAGCAGCTTGTGGGGGGACAAAAACATTCAGTACTTC CASSLWGDKNIQYF
15 TRBJ2-5 . . TRBV28 TGTGCCAGCAGTTTATTCAACGGAATTCAAGAGACCCAGTACTTC CASSLFNGIQETQYF
18 TRBJ2-5 many TRBD2 TRBV2 TGTGCCAGCAGTGAAGGGAGACTAGCGGGAGCCCCTTCAGAGACCCAGTACTTC CASSEGRLAGAPSETQYF
15 TRBJ2-7 . . TRBV5-6 TGTGCCAGCAGCTTGGTTTGGGAGTCCTCCTACGAGCAGTACTTC CASSLVWESSYEQYF
14 TRBJ2-1 many TRBD1 TRBV27 TGTGCCAGCAGTTTATCGACAGGGGGCAATGAGCAGTTCTTC CASSLSTGGNEQFF
16 TRBJ2-1 . TRBD2 TRBV18 TGTGCCAGCTCACCCACTAGCGGGAGGCTCTACAATGAGCAGTTCTTC CASSPTSGRLYNEQFF
13 TRBJ2-3 many . TRBV5-4 TGTGCCAGCAGCTTAGGTAACGGAGATACGCAGTATTTT CASSLGNGDTQYF
13 TRBJ2-7 many TRBD1 TRBV11-1 TGTGCCAGCAGCCCCAGACAGGGGTACGAGCAGTACTTC CASSPRQGYEQYF
18 TRBJ1-1 few TRBD1 TRBV15 TGTGCCACCAGCAGAGCCCCTGAACCGGTAGACAGGGGGCGTTTCGCTTTCTTT CATSRAPEPVDRGRFAFF
14 TRBJ2-1 . . TRBV14 TGTGCCAGCAGCCAACAACTAGCCTCGGATGAGCAGTTCTTC CASSQQLASDEQFF
15 TRBJ2-6 . . TRBV2 TGTGCCAGCAGCCGAGACCTCTCTGGGGCCAACGTCCTGACTTTC CASSRDLSGANVLTF
14 TRBJ2-3 many . TRBV7-9 TGTGCCAGCAGCACATACACTAGCACAGATACGCAGTATTTT CASSTYTSTDTQYF
15 TRBJ2-5 . TRBD2 TRBV10-3 TGTGCCGTCAGTGAGGTGATAGCGGGAGGCGAGACCCAGTACTTC CAVSEVIAGGETQYF
16 TRBJ2-7 many TRBD2 TRBV28 TGTGCCAGCAGTCCCCATTTGGGCGGGAGTGACTACGAGCAGTACTTC CASSPHLGGSDYEQYF
16 TRBJ1-5 many TRBD1 TRBV20-1 TGCAGTGCTAGGGACCCGGGACAGGGTAGCAATCAGCCCCAGCATTTT CSARDPGQGSNQPQHF
15 TRBJ2-7 few TRBD1 TRBV5-1 TGCGCCAGCAGAGCCGGGACAGGGGTATCCTACGAGCAGTACTTC CASRAGTGVSYEQYF
16 TRBJ2-1 many . TRBV5-1 TGCGCCAGCAGCTTGTGGCCGGCACACCGATACAATGAGCAGTTCTTC CASSLWPAHRYNEQFF
14 TRBJ1-6 . . TRBV28 TGTGCCAGCAGGCCGGGCAGGGGACATTCACCCCTCCACTTT CASRPGRGHSPLHF
15 TRBJ2-1 . TRBD2 TRBV9 TGTGCCAGCAGCGTAGGGGCTAGCGGGAGCAATGAGCAGTTCTTC CASSVGASGSNEQFF
13 TRBJ2-7 . . TRBV4-1 TGCGCCAGCAGCCTAAGACAGCACTACGAGCAGTACTTC CASSLRQHYEQYF
16 TRBJ2-5 . TRBD1 TRBV12-3/TRBV12-4 TGTGCCAGCACCGGACAGGGGGCAGGGGTGGGGGAGACCCAGTACTTC CASTGQGAGVGETQYF
15 TRBJ1-5 . . TRBV6-5 TGTGCCAGCAGTTACTCGTGGGCAAGCAATCAGCCCCAGCATTTT CASSYSWASNQPQHF
15 TRBJ2-3 many TRBD1 TRBV11-2 TGTGCCAGCAGCTTATGGACAGGGAGCACAGATACGCAGTATTTT CASSLWTGSTDTQYF
14 TRBJ1-4 . TRBD1 TRBV7-9 TGTGCCAGCAGCTTAGTAGGGGGCCGTGAAAAACTGTTTTTT CASSLVGGREKLFF
13 TRBJ2-1 many . TRBV20-1 TGCAGTGCTAGAGGTGGCGCCTACAATGAGCAGTTCTTC CSARGGAYNEQFF
14 TRBJ1-1 . . TRBV3-1 TGTGCCAGCAGCCAAGTGTGGGGTTCGTCTGAAGCTTTCTTT CASSQVWGSSEAFF
11 TRBJ2-1 . TRBD1 TRBV10-3 TGTGCCATCAGTAGGGACAGGGAGCAGTTCTTC CAISRDREQFF
17 TRBJ2-2 . . TRBV5-6 TGTGCCAGCACATCCGCCGGGGGGACACCGAACACCGGGGAGCTGTTTTTT CASTSAGGTPNTGELFF
13 TRBJ1-2 . TRBD1 TRBV7-9 TGTGCCGGACAGGGGGCTAGTGACTATGGCTACACCTTC CAGQGASDYGYTF
15 TRBJ1-3 . . TRBV7-2 TGTGCCAGCAGCTTAGTGACATTCTCTGGAAACACCATATATTTT CASSLVTFSGNTIYF
15 TRBJ1-1 . TRBD1 TRBV5-1 TGCGCCAGCAGCACAAATACCGGACAGGGGATGGAAGCTTTCTTT CASSTNTGQGMEAFF
13 TRBJ1-2 . . TRBV2 TGTGCCAGCAGTGGGATCCCTGACTATGGCTACACCTTC CASSGIPDYGYTF
15 TRBJ2-3 . TRBD2 TRBV6-9 TGTGCCAGCAGTTCGGAGCGGGAGGGCCTAGATACGCAGTATTTT CASSSEREGLDTQYF
14 TRBJ2-1 many . TRBV29-1 TGCAGCGTTGAGGAGGGGGGTTTTTACAATGAGCAGTTCTTC CSVEEGGFYNEQFF
17 TRBJ2-1 . . TRBV15 TGTGCCACCAGCAGACAAACCCGAATAGCGGAGTACAATGAGCAGTTCTTC CATSRQTRIAEYNEQFF
12 TRBJ2-1 few . TRBV12-5 TGTGCTAGTGGAACCTCCGGGACGCCGTCGTTCTTC CASGTSGTPSFF
14 TRBJ2-5 many TRBD2 TRBV7-2 TGTGCCAGCAGCTTTAGCGGGAGGGGGGAGACCCAGTACTTC CASSFSGRGETQYF
17 TRBJ2-5 . . TRBV9 TGTGCCAGCTGGGGGCAGTCCGGGACTACCCTCCAAGAGACCCAGTACTTC CASWGQSGTTLQETQYF
13 TRBJ2-5 . . TRBV6-1 TGTGCCAGCAGACAACCGGGACTAGAGACCCAGTACTTC CASRQPGLETQYF
22 TRBJ2-2 few TRBD2 TRBV12-5 TGTGCTAGTGGTTTGTTAAAGATGGACAGAGAGACTAGCGGGATAGTTTCCGGGGAGCTGTTTTTT CASGLLKMDRETSGIVSGELFF
15 TRBJ2-5 many TRBD1 TRBV10-3 TGTGCCATCAGTGAGTCTGACAGGGCGAAAGGGACCCAGTACTTC CAISESDRAKGTQYF
17 TRBJ2-1 many TRBD2 TRBV5-1 TGCGCCAGCAGCCCCGGACTAGCGGGAGGGCCTGCAAATGAGCAGTTCTTC CASSPGLAGGPANEQFF
13 TRBJ1-2 . . TRBV10-2 TGCGCCAGCAGTGAGTCGTGGGATACGAGCTACACCTTC CASSESWDTSYTF
17 TRBJ1-5 . TRBD1 TRBV16 TGTGCCAGCAGCCAATCGGTGACAGGGGGGAGCAATCAGCCCCAGCATTTT CASSQSVTGGSNQPQHF
12 TRBJ2-2 few . TRBV6-9 TGTGCCAGCAGTTACAACGGCGGGGAGCTGTTTTTT CASSYNGGELFF
15 TRBJ1-1 . . TRBV2 TGTGCCAGCAGTGAAGACCCGGGCGCGGACACTGAAGCTTTCTTT CASSEDPGADTEAFF
13 TRBJ2-3 many . TRBV11-2 TGTGCCAGCAGCTTAGGGGGGCACGATACGCAGTATTTT CASSLGGHDTQYF
17 TRBJ2-7 many TRBD1 TRBV28 TGTGCCAGCAGTCGGAAACCCCAAGGGGGCCTCTCCTACGAGCAGTACTTC CASSRKPQGGLSYEQYF
15 TRBJ1-2 . . TRBV24-1 TGTGCCACCAGTGATGGAAGGGCTGAGGACTATGGCTACACCTTC CATSDGRAEDYGYTF
15 TRBJ2-3 many TRBD1 TRBV18 TGTGCCAGCTCAAGGACAGGGGGCCTCGCAGATACGCAGTATTTT CASSRTGGLADTQYF
12 TRBJ2-7 many . TRBV11-1 TGTGCCAGCAGCCGAACCCGCTACGAGCAGTACTTC CASSRTRYEQYF
14 TRBJ1-1 many . TRBV20-1 TGCAGTGCGATCCGGACACAATCGGACACTGAAGCTTTCTTT CSAIRTQSDTEAFF
16 TRBJ2-1 . . TRBV7-9 TGTGCCAGCAGCTTAGAGAAGGACAGCCCGCTCAATGAGCAGTTCTTC CASSLEKDSPLNEQFF
12 TRBJ2-2 many . TRBV28 TGTGCCAGCAGTCGGGGTAACGGGGAGCTGTTTTTT CASSRGNGELFF
15 TRBJ1-1 many . TRBV28 TGTGCCAGCAGTTTTATCATGGGGGCAGTCCCTGAAGCTTTCTTT CASSFIMGAVPEAFF
11 TRBJ1-1 . . TRBV6-2/TRBV6-3 TGTGCCAGCAGGGTGGGGGCTGAAGCTTTCTTT CASRVGAEAFF
16 TRBJ2-7 few . TRBV25-1 TGTGCCAGCAGTGCAGAAATACAGACCGGAGGCTACGAGCAGTACTTC CASSAEIQTGGYEQYF
14 TRBJ2-1 many . TRBV11-2 TGTGCCAGCAGCTTAGGCTCGTCTTACAATGAGCAGTTCTTC CASSLGSSYNEQFF